This TCR beta chain was sequenced in a study of blood T cell repertoires in COVID-19. Turning to the study itself: Sources were T cells, B-cell-depleted T cells, or PBMCs; the material itself was cDNA or gDNA.

The table came from immunoSEQ multiplex PCR; TCRdb's copy has only in-frame clones and leaves some out. The sample records around 270,000 clones, 88% being singletons. Which cohort a participant joined came from the clinical history participants gave. Input material: PBMCs or T cells enriched from blood (not recorded which). This clonotype was sampled from a woman aged 40 to 50 who had been exposed to COVID-19.

The CDR3 nucleotides read TGTGCCAGCAGCCTTGGGACAGGGGGAGCTCTTGTCTACGAGCAGTACTTC. This encodes CASSLGTGGALVYEQYF. The chain joins TRBV9 to TRBJ2-7; 11 nucleotides align to TRBD1. With 4 bases clipped from V and 3 bases from J, the junction kept 12 bases outside the gene matches. The germline V gene encodes CDR1 SGDLS and CDR2 YYNGEE. The CDR3 length is 17 residues.